The 4 T cell receptor beta chains below were found in one sample sequenced in a study of blood T cell repertoires in COVID-19. Data came from immunoSEQ multiplex PCR; TCRdb stores just in-frame clones and leaves some out. The data hold hundreds of thousands of clones, with approximately 90% observed a single time. The sample comprised PBMCs or T cells enriched from blood (not recorded which). All receptors come from a woman in her 30s who had recovered from COVID-19.

The V and J genes are TRBV10-3 and TRBJ2-3, with D possibly matching TRBD1 (7 bases). Looked up from germline, CDR1 is ENHRY and CDR2 is SYGVKD. Trimming left V 5 bases short and J 4 bases short, with 16 bases between. CDR3 size: 15 residues. CDR3 nucleotides: TGTGCCATCAGTATCGAAGGCAGGGGGGCAGATACGCAGTATTTT. This translates into CAISIEGRGADTQYF.

This rearrangement joins TRBV9 to TRBJ2-4; tentative D call: TRBD1 (6 bases). V gave up 0 bases and J gave up 2 bases, with 6 bases separating them. Per germline, CDR1 SGDLS and CDR2 YYNGEE. The CDR3 contains 14 residues. The CDR3: CASSVGGPKNIQYF. The CDR3 DNA sequence: TGTGCCAGCAGCGTAGGGGGGCCCAAAAACATTCAGTACTTC.

The chain couples TRBV10-2 to TRBJ1-6; D is possibly TRBD1 (6 bases). The germline V and J ends were trimmed by 6 bases and 10 bases, with 16 bases remaining between them. CDR1 is WSHSY and CDR2 is SAAADI in the germline V gene. This CDR3 contains 14 residues. The CDR3 DNA sequence: TGCGCCAGCAGGGGGGCGGACAATAGATCACCCCTCCACTTT. Protein: CASRGADNRSPLHF.

The chain joins TRBV5-1 to TRBJ1-4, with TRBD1 identical over 11 bases. The CDR3 runs to 15 residues. V dropped 4 bases and J dropped 7; count of bases not matched to a gene: 6. Germline values: CDR1 SGHRS, CDR2 YFSETQ. The CDR3 nucleotides are TGCGCCAGCAGCGCAGGACAGGGGGCTGGTGAAAAACTGTTTTTT. Translated: CASSAGQGAGEKLFF.